Listed below are T cell receptor beta chains from one sample, sequenced in a study of control samples from healthy donors and cancer patients. Repertoires were generated with immunoSEQ multiplex PCR, while TCRdb's copy carries only in-frame clones and drops some. The table records 60,000 to 65,000 clones, 85% of them present only once. Sequencing was done on a sample of blood. Source of these receptors: a man in his forties or fifties in good health. Each CDR3 is given with its conserved first and last residue. A D gene is named only where the DNA matches it firmly. Clone size is shown for a subset of rows, as once, few, many or a class of expanded clone.

cdr3_length,clone_size,d_call,j_call,v_call,cdr3_nt,cdr3_aa
14,NA,NA,TRBJ1-1,TRBV18,TGTGCCAGCTCACCCTTACGGGGGGATACTGAAGCTTTCTTT,CASSPLRGDTEAFF
12,NA,NA,TRBJ2-1,TRBV12-3/TRBV12-4,TGTGCCAGCACCAGTCCTGGGGCTGAGCAGTTCTTC,CASTSPGAEQFF
15,few,NA,TRBJ2-4,TRBV7-9,TGTGCCAGCAGCCCCCTGGGGGGAGCCAAAAACATTCAGTACTTC,CASSPLGGAKNIQYF
15,NA,NA,TRBJ1-2,TRBV28,TGTGCCAGCAGTTTAATCAGGGGATCAAACTATGGCTACACCTTC,CASSLIRGSNYGYTF
14,NA,NA,TRBJ1-5,TRBV7-8,TGTGCCAGCAGCCCGGGGGCTACTAATCAGCCCCAGCATTTT,CASSPGATNQPQHF
13,NA,NA,TRBJ2-7,TRBV7-6,TGTGCCAGCAGCTTAGAGAAGGCCTACGAGCAGTACTTC,CASSLEKAYEQYF
14,once,NA,TRBJ2-2,TRBV19,TGTGCCAGTAGTAAGGGCGGGTACACCGGGGAGCTGTTTTTT,CASSKGGYTGELFF
14,NA,NA,TRBJ1-5,TRBV5-1,TGCGCCAGAGAAAGGGATAGGGTCAATCAGCCCCAGCATTTT,CARERDRVNQPQHF
14,NA,NA,TRBJ2-3,TRBV30,TGTGCCTGGAATAGGGGTACGGGAGAGGATACGCAGTATTTT,CAWNRGTGEDTQYF
18,NA,TRBD2,TRBJ2-5,TRBV7-3,TGTGCCAGCAGCTTTGAAGCCACGGGTCCGGGCGGGGGAGAGACCCAGTACTTC,CASSFEATGPGGGETQYF
15,few,NA,TRBJ2-1,TRBV6-4,TGTGCCAGCAGTGCACTAGGAATCGGGGACAATGAGCAGTTCTTC,CASSALGIGDNEQFF
14,NA,NA,TRBJ1-3,TRBV2,TGTGCCAGCAGTGTTTCTGGGACTGGAAACACCATATATTTT,CASSVSGTGNTIYF
13,NA,NA,TRBJ2-4,TRBV18,TGTGCCAGCTCAGGGTTCGTCAAAAACATTCAGTACTTC,CASSGFVKNIQYF
15,NA,NA,TRBJ2-7,TRBV7-9,TGTGCCAGCACCGGAGCGGACGGGCGATCTTCCGAGCAGTACTTC,CASTGADGRSSEQYF
15,NA,NA,TRBJ1-2,TRBV11-2,TGTGCCAGCAGCTTAGAGGGACGAGGGGGGTATGGCTACACCTTC,CASSLEGRGGYGYTF
16,NA,TRBD2,TRBJ2-3,TRBV6-1,TGTGCCAGCAGTGAAAGACTAGCGGGCGGCACAGATACGCAGTATTTT,CASSERLAGGTDTQYF
15,NA,NA,TRBJ1-4,TRBV30,TGTGCCTGGAGTCTCACCCCCGGGGGGAATGAAAAACTGTTTTTT,CAWSLTPGGNEKLFF
20,NA,TRBD1,TRBJ1-1,TRBV30,TGTGCCTGGAGTGTACGGGACAGGGGGCTGGCGTCTCGGCAAGAGACTGAAGCTTTCTTT,CAWSVRDRGLASRQETEAFF
13,NA,NA,TRBJ2-7,TRBV28,TGTGCCGGGTCAGGGCAGGGGAAGACGGAGCAGTACTTC,CAGSGQGKTEQYF
13,once,NA,TRBJ1-1,TRBV6-5,TGTGCCAGCACCCAATGGGACAACGCAAGAGCTTTCTTT,CASTQWDNARAFF
15,once,TRBD2,TRBJ2-3,TRBV10-3,TGTGCCATCACTCCTAGCGGGATCAGCACAGATACGCAGTATTTT,CAITPSGISTDTQYF
14,NA,NA,TRBJ1-1,TRBV6-2/TRBV6-3,TGTGCCAGCAGTTACTCGGGGATGAACACTGAAGCTTTCTTT,CASSYSGMNTEAFF
16,NA,NA,TRBJ1-6,TRBV7-2,TGTGCCAGCAGCTTAGGGTCAGGGGAGGCCTATTCACCCCTCCACTTT,CASSLGSGEAYSPLHF
15,few,NA,TRBJ2-3,TRBV27,TGTGCCAGCGGACTACAGGATCCTAGCACAGATACGCAGTATTTT,CASGLQDPSTDTQYF
15,NA,TRBD2,TRBJ2-1,TRBV4-3,TGCGCCAGCAGCTTAACTAGCGGGAGCTACAATGAGCAGTTCTTC,CASSLTSGSYNEQFF
15,NA,NA,TRBJ1-3,TRBV18,TGTGCCAGCTCACGCGACAGCATCTCTGGAAACACCATATATTTT,CASSRDSISGNTIYF
14,NA,NA,TRBJ1-2,TRBV27,TGTGCCAGCAGTCCGGACAGTAGACCCCATGGCTACACCTTC,CASSPDSRPHGYTF
16,NA,TRBD2,TRBJ2-3,TRBV30,TGTGCCTGGAGTGTCAAAGCGGGGGTAAGCACAGATACGCAGTATTTT,CAWSVKAGVSTDTQYF
11,NA,TRBD1,TRBJ1-1,TRBV29-1,TGCAGCGGCAGGGGGGGAGATGAAGCTTTCTTT,CSGRGGDEAFF
14,NA,NA,TRBJ2-7,TRBV5-1,TGCGCCAGCAGCTTGAGTTCAGCAGCCTACGAGCAGTACTTC,CASSLSSAAYEQYF
16,NA,TRBD1,TRBJ1-4,TRBV10-2,TGCGCCAGCAGTGAACTCCGGGACAGGGGGTATGAAAAACTGTTTTTT,CASSELRDRGYEKLFF
12,NA,NA,TRBJ1-2,TRBV30,TGTGCCTGGAGGATGGGGATGAACGGCTACACCTTC,CAWRMGMNGYTF
14,NA,NA,TRBJ1-6,TRBV5-1,TGCGCCAGCAGCTTGGAAGGGGGTTATTCACCCCTCCACTTT,CASSLEGGYSPLHF
15,NA,TRBD1,TRBJ2-5,TRBV5-1,TGCGCCAGCAGCTTATCGGGCCAGGGGGCGGAGACCCAGTACTTC,CASSLSGQGAETQYF
14,NA,NA,TRBJ2-7,TRBV5-1,TGCGCCAGCAGCTTTTTGGGCGGAACCTACGAGCAGTACTTC,CASSFLGGTYEQYF
13,NA,NA,TRBJ1-6,TRBV7-8,TGTGCCAGCATCCCCCCGGGGGGTTCACCCCTCCACTTT,CASIPPGGSPLHF
14,NA,NA,TRBJ1-3,TRBV28,TGTGCCAGCACCTCCAGGGCCTCTGGAAACACCATATATTTT,CASTSRASGNTIYF
14,NA,NA,TRBJ2-3,TRBV5-1,TGCGCCAGCAGCTTAGACAGGCGCACAGATACGCAGTATTTT,CASSLDRRTDTQYF
14,NA,NA,TRBJ1-1,TRBV29-1,TGCAGCGTCAAGGGCGTCCAGCTGAACACTGAAGCTTTCTTT,CSVKGVQLNTEAFF
15,NA,NA,TRBJ2-5,TRBV7-3,TGTGCCAGCAGCGCAGACCCGAGGGGCGTTGAGACCCAGTACTTC,CASSADPRGVETQYF